The 30 T cell receptor beta chains below all came from one sample that was sequenced in a study of blood T cell repertoires in COVID-19. Sequenced by immunoSEQ multiplex PCR; TCRdb stores in-frame clones only, minus some. The sample shows nearly 55,000 clones, just under 80% of them seen only once. Sequenced material: peripheral blood. The receptors here all came from a human donor with active or convalescent COVID-19. The donor label of this sample is uncertain.

The chain recombines TRBV9 with TRBJ2-7; 9 nucleotides agree with TRBD1. Germline CDR1 and CDR2: SGDLS and YYNGEE. The trim removed 2 bases at V and 5 bases at J, leaving 5 bases unmatched. The length of the CDR3 is 14 residues. CDR3 loop: CASSVWTGADEQYF. Here the CDR3 DNA reads TGTGCCAGCAGCGTTTGGACAGGGGCCGACGAGCAGTACTTC.

This clone was counted once. This chain joins TRBV7-9 and TRBJ2-7; 7 positions match TRBD1. Germline CDR1 SEHNR, CDR2 FQNEAQ (reference sequence). With V trimmed by 0 bases and J by 4 bases, 0 bases remained unmatched. This CDR3 contains 13 residues. The CDR3 region is CASSLAGQYEQYF. CDR3 in DNA: TGTGCCAGCAGCTTAGCGGGACAGTACGAGCAGTACTTC.

The J gene is TRBJ2-3, the V gene TRBV29-1; weak D call: TRBD2 (6 bases). This CDR3 has 15 amino acids. V shed 5 bases and J shed 4 bases, with 19 bases lying between them. The germline CDR1 and CDR2 sequences are SQVTM and ANQGSEA. The CDR3 nucleotides read TGCAGCGTTCATGGGATGACCCCGGGGGCAGATACGCAGTATTTT. This encodes CSVHGMTPGADTQYF.

This clone was observed a handful of times. The chain recombines TRBV6-5 with TRBJ2-3, with TRBD2 matching over 9 bases. The CDR3 is 15 residues long. The germline CDR1 and CDR2 sequences are MNHEY and SVGAGI. After removal of 2 bases from V and 6 bases from J, the junction contained 6 bases not matched to a gene. CDR3 sequence (DNA): TGTGCCAGCAGTTACAAGGCGGGAGGGCGGGATACGCAGTATTTT. This translates into CASSYKAGGRDTQYF.

The chain links TRBV6-5 to TRBJ1-3, with D possibly matching TRBD1 (5 bases). Germline-derived CDR1 and CDR2 are MNHEY and SVGAGI. CDR3 length: 16 residues. V was shortened by 3 bases and J by 4 bases, with 16 bases between the two germline ends. The CDR3 loop reads CASSYTGGGTGNTIYF. CDR3 coding DNA: TGTGCCAGCAGTTATACCGGGGGGGGAACAGGAAACACCATATATTTT.

This chain uses TRBV19 with TRBJ2-3, with 11 bases fitting TRBD2. The CDR3 runs to 16 residues. V shed 3 bases and J 3 bases; nucleotides not matched to a gene: 5. CDR1 and CDR2 (germline): LNHDA, SQIVND (reference sequence). The DNA for the CDR3 is TGTGCCAGTAGTATCGTAGCGGGAGGGCCGACAGATACGCAGTATTTT. Protein product: CASSIVAGGPTDTQYF.

This chain uses TRBV25-1 with TRBJ2-7; 11 bases fit TRBD2. The CDR3 has 14 amino acids. Germline CDR1 is MGHDK and CDR2 is SYGVNS. V was clipped by 10 bases and J by 0 bases; unmatched bases: 5. CDR3 sequence: CATRGLAASYEQYF. DNA for the CDR3: TGTGCCACCAGGGGACTAGCGGCCTCCTACGAGCAGTACTTC.

This clone was seen only once. The rearrangement links TRBV6-8 to TRBJ2-3; the match to TRBD2 covers 10 bases. V gave up 6 bases and J gave up 0 bases; unmatched junction bases: 6. This CDR3 has 16 residues. Germline V gene data show CDR1 as MNHGY and CDR2 as SAAAGT. CDR3 DNA sequence: TGTGCCAGCAGATTTACTAGCGGGGCTAGCACAGATACGCAGTATTTT. Translation gives CASRFTSGASTDTQYF.

The sample holds many counts of this clone. V is TRBV7-9 and J is TRBJ2-4; D call uncertain. Germline V lookup: CDR1 SEHNR, CDR2 FQNEAQ (reference sequence). Trimming removed 8 bases from V and 9 bases from J, with 11 bases in between. This CDR3 spans 11 amino acids. The DNA of the CDR3 is TGTGCCAGCGAGGTAGCAGCCATTCAGTACTTC. Translating it yields CASEVAAIQYF.

J is TRBJ2-1 and V is TRBV20-1; D uncertain. Germline CDR1 and CDR2: DFQATT and SNEGSKA (reference sequence). Trimming removed 3 bases from V and 7 bases from J, with 16 bases in between. CDR3 length: 14 amino acids. The CDR3 here is CSASSFVRENEQFF. CDR3 DNA sequence: TGCAGTGCTAGTAGTTTTGTTAGAGAGAATGAGCAGTTCTTC.

This clone was counted a few times. The chain employs TRBV5-6 and TRBJ2-1; the D gene is possibly TRBD1 (5 bases). The CDR3 length is 13 residues. Trimming removed 2 bases from V and 9 bases from J, with 12 bases in between. CDR1 and CDR2 from the germline V gene are SGHDT and YYEEEE. CDR3 bases: TGTGCCAGCAGCTTTTCGGAAAGGGGTGAGCAGTTCTTC. Protein product: CASSFSERGEQFF.

The V call is TRBV30, the J call TRBJ2-7; D gene unclear. Trimming cost V 1 base and J 0 bases, with 4 bases left between them. The CDR3 loop spans 12 amino acids. Per germline, CDR1 GTSNPN and CDR2 SVGIG (reference sequence). The CDR3, as DNA: TGTGCCTGGAGTGCGGGCTCCTACGAGCAGTACTTC. Amino acids: CAWSAGSYEQYF.

The V gene is TRBV12-3 or TRBV12-4, the J gene TRBJ1-2; D not resolved. CDR3 length: 11 amino acids. Trimming pared 0 bases from V and 8 bases from J, leaving 4 bases between. In DNA, the CDR3 is TGTGCCAGCAGTTTAGCACAGGGCTACACCTTC. Protein sequence: CASSLAQGYTF.

The chain combines TRBV2 with TRBJ2-7; 7 nucleotides match TRBD2. Germline lookup yields CDR1 SNHLY and CDR2 FYNNEI. The CDR3 runs 13 residues. V dropped 8 bases and J dropped 7; count of bases not matched to a gene: 11. In nucleotides, the CDR3 is TGTGCCAGCGCGCTAGCGGAAAAGATGGAGCAGTACTTC. This gives the protein CASALAEKMEQYF.

V is TRBV30 and J is TRBJ1-3; D is ambiguous. The germline V gene encodes CDR1 GTSNPN and CDR2 SVGIG (reference sequence). The CDR3 spans 12 residues. The V end lost 5 bases, the J end lost 4 bases, and 9 bases lay between the germline ends. CDR3 DNA sequence: TGTGCCTGGGGTCAGGAAGGAAACACCATATATTTT. Its protein product is CAWGQEGNTIYF.

The rearrangement links TRBV10-2 to TRBJ2-1; D gene uncertain. Trimming pared 3 bases from V and 11 bases from J, leaving 8 bases between. CDR3 size: 11 residues. Germline loops: CDR1 WSHSY, CDR2 SAAADI. Written as DNA, the CDR3 is TGCGCCAGCAGTGACCGACTCAAGCAGTTCTTC. Residues: CASSDRLKQFF.

This rearrangement joins TRBV27 to TRBJ1-4; 7 bases agree with TRBD1. V gave up 6 bases and J gave up 9 bases; unmatched junction bases: 7. The length of the CDR3 is 13 residues. The germline gives CDR1 MNHEY, CDR2 SMNVEV (reference sequence). The CDR3 sequence: CASRAGTEQKLFF. The CDR3 DNA is TGTGCCAGCAGAGCCGGGACAGAACAAAAACTGTTTTTT.

This clone was picked up a small number of times. This sequence joins TRBV29-1 and TRBJ2-3; 7 bases agree with TRBD2. Germline V gene sequence: CDR1 SQVTM, CDR2 ANQGSEA. The CDR3 runs 13 residues. After removal of 3 bases from V and 8 bases from J, the junction contained 8 bases not matched to a gene. CDR3 coding DNA: TGCAGCGTTGACCTCAATACGGGAGGTACGCAGTATTTT. Amino acid sequence: CSVDLNTGGTQYF.

The chain has TRBV20-1 and TRBJ2-7; D is uncertain. Germline V lookup: CDR1 DFQATT, CDR2 SNEGSKA (reference sequence). V was trimmed by 3 bases and J by 6 bases, leaving 9 bases between them. This CDR3 spans 11 amino acids. As DNA, the CDR3 is TGCAGTGCTAGGGCTGGCCTCGAGCAGTACTTC. Translated: CSARAGLEQYF.

This clone came up once. The rearrangement links TRBV20-1 to TRBJ2-4; D uncertain. The germline V and J ends were trimmed by 7 bases and 8 bases, with 12 bases remaining between them. The CDR3 spans 11 residues. From germline, CDR1 is DFQATT and CDR2 SNEGSKA (reference sequence). For the CDR3, the DNA is TGCAGTGGCACGAGTGTTGACATTCAGTACTTC. This gives the protein CSGTSVDIQYF.

The chain employs TRBV6-5 and TRBJ1-3; 7 nucleotides align to TRBD1. After removal of 2 bases from V and 4 bases from J, the junction contained 5 bases not matched to a gene. The CDR3 is 15 residues long. Germline CDR1 and CDR2: MNHEY and SVGAGI. CDR3 region: CASSYKGAKGNTIYF. CDR3 DNA: TGTGCCAGCAGTTACAAGGGGGCGAAGGGAAACACCATATATTTT.

The rearrangement joins TRBV25-1 to TRBJ2-1; 9 nucleotides agree with TRBD1. Unmatched junction bases numbered 11, after V lost 1 base and J lost 10 bases. This CDR3 has 16 amino acids. Germline values: CDR1 MGHDK, CDR2 SYGVNS. CDR3 sequence: CASSEFYRGRIGEQFF. The CDR3 DNA follows: TGTGCCAGCAGTGAATTCTACAGGGGGCGGATAGGGGAGCAGTTCTTC.

The CDR3: CASSEFEGATEAFF. The CDR3, as DNA: TGTGCCAGCAGTGAGTTTGAGGGAGCCACTGAAGCTTTCTTT. The rearrangement joins TRBV2 to TRBJ1-1; no clear D. In germline, CDR1 is SNHLY, CDR2 FYNNEI. V was pared by 3 bases and J by 4 bases, with 12 bases between. The CDR3 is made up of 14 amino acids.

The chain is built from TRBV5-8 and TRBJ2-1; D unresolved. In germline, CDR1 is SGHTS, CDR2 YDEGEE. V was clipped by 0 bases and J by 5 bases, with 15 bases between them. There are 16 residues in the CDR3. CDR3 residues: CASSLAALRLNNEQFF. The CDR3 nucleotides read TGTGCCAGCAGCTTGGCGGCTTTACGACTGAACAATGAGCAGTTCTTC.

The CDR3: CASSGPGEDGYTF. As DNA, the CDR3 is TGTGCCAGCAGCGGCCCGGGAGAAGATGGCTACACCTTC. The chain uses TRBV7-3 and TRBJ1-2, with D unresolved. The germline V gene has CDR1 SGHTA and CDR2 FQGTGA. This CDR3 comprises 13 residues. Trimming removed 5 bases at V and 6 bases at J, with 13 bases between.

V usage is TRBV6-2 or TRBV6-3 and J usage is TRBJ1-5, with a possible D match to TRBD1 (6 bases). The V and J ends lost 4 bases and 7 bases respectively, with 11 bases between them. There are 13 residues in the CDR3. In germline, CDR1 is MNHEY, CDR2 SVGEGT. The CDR3, as DNA: TGTGCCAGCAGTTTACAGGGTGGACAGCCCCAGCATTTT. Amino acids: CASSLQGGQPQHF.

Sample share makes this clone medium-sized (0.01 to 0.1%). The chain has TRBV6-4 and TRBJ2-3; 14 bases match TRBD2. The CDR3 length is 16 residues. Germline CDR1 and CDR2: MRHNA and SNTAGT. The J segment lost 5 bases and the V segment lost 3 bases, leaving 4 bases of the junction unmatched. DNA for the CDR3: TGTGCCAGCAGTGAGGGACTAGCGGGAGCAGGAGATACGCAGTATTTT. Its protein product is CASSEGLAGAGDTQYF.

This clone was seen only a few times. The CDR3 spells CASKYLGGTDTQYF. CDR3 sequence (DNA): TGTGCCAGTAAGTACCTGGGAGGCACAGATACGCAGTATTTT. The chain recombines TRBV19 with TRBJ2-3; perhaps TRBD2 as D (5 bases). The CDR3 has 14 amino acids. The V end was cut by 7 bases, the J end by 1 base, with 12 bases between. Germline CDR1 and CDR2: LNHDA and SQIVND (reference sequence).

V and J are TRBV27 and TRBJ1-2; 9 nucleotides align to TRBD1. Germline V CDR1 and CDR2: MNHEY, SMNVEV (reference sequence). The CDR3 runs 12 residues. The J segment lost 5 bases and the V segment lost 7 bases, leaving 2 bases of the junction unmatched. The CDR3 DNA sequence: TGTGCCAGCATGGGACAGGGTTATGGCTACACCTTC. Its protein product is CASMGQGYGYTF.

CDR3 in DNA: TGCGCCAGCAGTGAGTCGACGGGACAATGGTACGAGCAGTACTTC. It codes for CASSESTGQWYEQYF. The chain carries TRBV10-1 and TRBJ2-7, with a possible D match to TRBD1 (6 bases). Trimming left V 0 bases short and J 4 bases short, with 13 bases between. Germline CDR1 WNHNN, CDR2 SYGVQD (reference sequence). CDR3 length equals 15 residues.